Below are 24 T cell receptor beta chains sequenced from a single sample in a study of T cell repertoires in cytomegalovirus infection (dated by TCRdb to about 2019). Their specific antigens are unknown. In light of the paper, this sample's treatment or condition label describes: in vitro stimulation with specific CMV peptide epitopes to enrich CMV-specific T cells. The instrument was an Illumina HiSeq 1500. TCRdb took the public reads, trimmed them with fastp at Q25, ran MiXCR for clone calling and kept in-frame beta chains. CDR3 protein duplicates are merged, each entry listing the most common genes and DNA. The sample has more than 250,000 distinct CDR3 sequences on record, 20% to 30% of them singletons. The ten largest clones add up to approximately 12% of the sample. This specimen was cultured PBMCs, taken from culture after CMV antigen stimulation. The receptors come from a human donor in good health (CMV status not recorded). Some clones in this sample may be carry-over from other donors' samples.

At least ten counts were recorded for this clonotype. This chain connects TRBV4-1 to TRBJ2-1; D is perhaps TRBD1 or TRBD2 (5 bases each). Trimming cost V 4 bases and J 0 bases, with 13 bases left between them. The CDR3 sequence is 16 residues long. Germline loops: CDR1 MGHRA, CDR2 YSYEKL. This CDR3 is CASSPRDGLSYNEQFF. CDR3 in DNA: TGCGCCAGCAGCCCACGGGACGGACTCTCCTACAATGAGCAGTTCTTC.

This sequence joins TRBV12-3 or TRBV12-4 and TRBJ1-1; 9 bases fit TRBD1. The J segment lost 3 bases and the V segment lost 3 bases, leaving 5 bases of the junction unmatched. This CDR3 is built from 15 residues. CDR3 region: CASSLVDRGDTEAFF. The CDR3 nucleotides are TGTGCCAGCAGTTTGGTGGACAGGGGTGACACTGAAGCTTTCTTT.

This clonotype was counted between two and nine times. The chain uses TRBV7-9 and TRBJ1-1, with D hard to call. In germline, CDR1 is SEHNR, CDR2 FQNEAQ (reference sequence). The CDR3 totals 13 residues. Trimming pared 5 bases from V and 1 base from J, leaving 8 bases between. In DNA, the CDR3 is TGTGCCAGCAGCGATTCGGGGAACACTGAAGCTTTCTTT. Its translation: CASSDSGNTEAFF.

V gene TRBV19 combines with J gene TRBJ1-2; TRBD1 matches at 12 bases. J gave up 7 bases and V 8 bases, and 11 bases lay outside the gene matches. CDR1 is LNHDA and CDR2 is SQIVND in the germline V gene (reference sequence). The CDR3 consists of 15 residues. As DNA, the CDR3 is TGTGCCAGTCGGTCCTCGGGACAGGGGGCGGGTGGCTACACCTTC. Amino acid sequence: CASRSSGQGAGGYTF.

This chain uses TRBV28 with TRBJ1-5; D is unresolved. The V and J ends lost 9 bases and 1 base respectively, with 13 bases between them. CDR1 and CDR2 from the germline V gene are MDHEN and SYDVKM. CDR3 size: 14 residues. The CDR3, as DNA: TGTGCCAGTGCGAAGCACGCGAGCAATCAGCCCCAGCATTTT. Translating it yields CASAKHASNQPQHF.

The rearrangement joins TRBV27 to TRBJ2-7; either TRBD1 or TRBD2 may fit D (5 bases each). In germline, CDR1 is MNHEY, CDR2 SMNVEV (reference sequence). CDR3 length equals 15 residues. The germline V and J ends were trimmed by 6 bases and 1 base, with 16 bases remaining between them. For the CDR3, the DNA is TGTGCCAGCAGCCTGAGGGGCCAGAGGTCCTACGAGCAGTACGTC. Its translation is CASSLRGQRSYEQYV.

In its sample, this clonotype was seen many times. The chain joins TRBV7-8 to TRBJ2-1, with 8 bases matching TRBD2. CDR1 and CDR2 (germline): SGHVS, FQNEAQ. The CDR3 loop spans 17 amino acids. Unmatched junction bases numbered 17, after V lost 5 bases and J lost 8 bases. The CDR3 region has the DNA TGTGCCAGCAGCCGCGGTGGCAGCGGGAGTATTCGGCATGAGCAGTTCTTC. Amino acids: CASSRGGSGSIRHEQFF.

This chain links TRBV19 with TRBJ2-1, with no clear D. The V end was cut by 7 bases, the J end by 7 bases, with 17 bases between. This CDR3 has 14 residues. Germline values: CDR1 LNHDA, CDR2 SQIVND (reference sequence). CDR3 DNA sequence: TGTGCCAGTATCGGTCTACCTACCCAGAATGAGCAGTTCTTC. Translating it yields CASIGLPTQNEQFF.

The chain recombines TRBV10-3 with TRBJ2-7, with 10 bases that match TRBD2. Per the germline V gene, CDR1 is ENHRY and CDR2 is SYGVKD. V lost 8 bases and J lost 2; bases outside the gene matches: 6. The CDR3 consists of 14 residues. CDR3 in DNA: TGTGCCATCGGAGGGACTAGCGAGGCCTACGAGCAGTACTTC. Protein sequence: CAIGGTSEAYEQYF.

As for this clonotype: One end of the junction fails to match germline, which may point to a read error. In DNA, the CDR3 is TGTGCTAGTGGTTTGATGCGTGGAGGGGGGTACGGAAATTATAACTATAGCTACACCTTC. Its translation: CASGLMRGGGYGNYNYSYTF. The chain employs TRBV12-5 and TRBJ1-2, with a weak D call TRBD1 (6 bases). The CDR3 length is 20 residues. Germline V gene data show CDR1 as LGHNT and CDR2 as FRNRAP.

V gene TRBV28 combines with J gene TRBJ2-7; 12 bases are a match to TRBD2. The V segment lost 5 bases and the J segment 0 bases; nucleotides outside the gene matches: 8. Germline V gene sequence: CDR1 MDHEN, CDR2 SYDVKM. The CDR3 has 17 residues. In DNA form, the CDR3 reads TGTGCCAGCAGTCCCGGGACTAGCGGGTTGAGCTCCTACGAGCAGTACTTC. This encodes CASSPGTSGLSSYEQYF.

The chain is built from TRBV7-9 and TRBJ2-5, with D hard to call. V was shortened by 4 bases and J by 1 base, with 19 bases between the two germline ends. There are 17 residues in the CDR3. CDR1 is SEHNR and CDR2 is FQNEAQ in the germline V gene (reference sequence). The CDR3 coding sequence is TGTGCCAGCAGCTCCCCCGTATCCTCTGTGGGCCAAGAGACCCAGTACTTC. Translated: CASSSPVSSVGQETQYF.

This clonotype was observed a handful of times. V is TRBV20-1 and J is TRBJ2-3, with no clear D. Germline CDR1 DFQATT, CDR2 SNEGSKA (reference sequence). The CDR3 length is 17 residues. The germline V and J ends were trimmed by 6 bases and 5 bases, with 27 bases remaining between them. The CDR3 DNA reads TGCAGTGCAAGTTCGCCAAGCTCGCTCGAAAGGGAAGATACGCAGTATTTT. Protein product: CSASSPSSLEREDTQYF.

This clonotype was counted a few times. The chain joins TRBV6-2 or TRBV6-3 to TRBJ2-1, with D possibly TRBD1 on 5 matching bases. Germline V CDR1 and CDR2: MNHEY, SVGEGT. The CDR3 length is 15 residues. The V end was cut by 6 bases, the J end by 9 bases, with 21 bases between. CDR3 sequence: CASSPTVNYPSEQFF. In DNA, the CDR3 is TGTGCCAGCAGCCCGACAGTGAACTATCCCTCTGAGCAGTTCTTC.

The chain combines TRBV7-2 with TRBJ2-3, with D possibly being TRBD1 (6 bases). CDR1 and CDR2 from the germline V gene are SGHTA and FQGNSA. V dropped 8 bases and J dropped 4 bases, with 16 bases sitting between them. CDR3 length: 14 residues. The CDR3 DNA is TGTGCCAGCTTGAGGACAGTACCCTCAGATACGCAGTATTTT. It specifies CASLRTVPSDTQYF.

The sample holds a few counts of this clonotype. The chain employs TRBV7-6 and TRBJ1-2; D is undetermined. Germline V gives CDR1 SGHVS, CDR2 FNYEAQ. V lost 4 bases to trimming and J lost 3 bases, with 21 bases between them. This CDR3 spans 17 amino acids. CDR3 in DNA: TGTGCCAGCAGCTCCTGGACCACTTTACACCGGGACTATGGCTACACCTTC. It specifies CASSSWTTLHRDYGYTF.

This chain links TRBV27 with TRBJ1-2, with TRBD1 matching 9 bases. Trimming cost V 2 bases and J 4 bases; bases outside gene matches: 5. The CDR3 extends over 15 amino acids. From germline, CDR1 is MNHEY and CDR2 SMNVEV (reference sequence). The CDR3 protein is CASSLPGQGFYGYTF. CDR3 DNA: TGTGCCAGCAGTTTACCGGGACAGGGTTTCTATGGCTACACCTTC.

The V call is TRBV7-2, the J call TRBJ1-6, with a possible D match to TRBD1 (6 bases). The CDR3 is made up of 13 amino acids. V was trimmed by 2 bases and J by 14 bases, leaving 13 bases between them. The germline V gene has CDR1 SGHTA and CDR2 FQGNSA. CDR3 coding DNA: TGTGCCAGCAGCTTAAACAGGGCTGAGGCCCTCCACTTT. Its protein product is CASSLNRAEALHF.

V usage is TRBV7-2 and J usage is TRBJ2-3, with D perhaps matching TRBD1 or TRBD2 (6 bases each). The germline CDR1 and CDR2 sequences are SGHTA and FQGNSA. Trimming removed 1 base from V and 2 bases from J, with 19 bases in between. There are 18 residues in the CDR3. CDR3 DNA sequence: TGTGCCAGCAGCTTAGTTCGTAGTACACAGGGACTCACAGATACGCAGTATTTT. This translates into CASSLVRSTQGLTDTQYF. Drawing the rest from reference TRBV7-2 and TRBJ2-3, the complete variable domain is GAGVSQSPSNKVTEKGKDVELRCDPISGHTALYWYRQSLGQGLEFLIYFQGNSAPDKSGLPSDRFSAERTGGSVSTLTIQRTQQEDSAVYLCASSLVRSTQGLTDTQYFGPGTRLTVL.

J is TRBJ1-2 and V is TRBV4-1; D is unresolved. There are 16 residues in the CDR3. The germline gives CDR1 MGHRA, CDR2 YSYEKL. V lost 0 bases to trimming and J lost 2 bases, with 13 bases between them. The CDR3 DNA follows: TGCGCCAGCAGCCAAGATTTAGTCAGGATGAACTATGGCTACACCTTC. It translates to CASSQDLVRMNYGYTF.

This clonotype was seen repeatedly, ten times or more. The chain carries TRBV7-2 and TRBJ1-1; D unclear. CDR3 size: 13 residues. CDR1 SGHTA and CDR2 FQGNSA come from the germline V gene. Trimming took off 5 bases at V and 1 base at J, with 8 bases between the two ends. The CDR3, as DNA: TGTGCCAGCAGCCGCGACGGGAACACTGAAGCTTTCTTT. This encodes CASSRDGNTEAFF.

This clonotype was seen many times. V gene TRBV7-2 combines with J gene TRBJ2-7, with 7 bases identical to TRBD2. The CDR3 spans 13 residues. The germline gives CDR1 SGHTA, CDR2 FQGNSA. V dropped 5 bases and J dropped 6; count of bases not matched to a gene: 7. The CDR3 spells CASSTGGSVEQYV. The CDR3 DNA reads as TGTGCCAGCAGCACCGGCGGGAGTGTCGAGCAGTACGTC.

This clonotype was detected ten times or more. The V and J genes are TRBV7-2 and TRBJ1-2, with D possibly matching TRBD1 (6 bases). CDR3 length: 13 residues. CDR1 is SGHTA and CDR2 is FQGNSA in the germline V gene. With 0 bases removed from V and 4 bases from J, the gap between germline ends came to 6 bases. The CDR3 protein is CASSLADSYGYTF. The CDR3 nucleotides read TGTGCCAGCAGCTTAGCGGACAGCTATGGCTACACCTTC.

The chain has TRBV12-3 or TRBV12-4 and TRBJ2-5, with 14 bases identical to TRBD2. Losses at the gene ends were 6 bases for V and 4 bases for J; bases not matched to a gene: 13. This CDR3 has 18 amino acids. The CDR3 is CASRGTSGSKTEGETQYF. CDR3 in DNA: TGTGCCAGCAGGGGGACTAGCGGGAGTAAAACCGAGGGAGAGACCCAGTACTTC.